A selection of T cell receptor beta chains follows, all from one sample in a study of blood T cell repertoires in COVID-19. Assay: immunoSEQ multiplex PCR; the TCRdb copy retains only in-frame clones and omits some. The table has 120,000 to 150,000 clones, approximately 85% seen once. Material for sequencing was peripheral blood. These receptors came from a man aged 45 to 65 with acute or convalescent COVID-19. Each CDR3 is given with its conserved first and last residue. Fields, in order: V gene, J gene, CDR3 protein.

v_gene: TRBV15; j_gene: TRBJ1-2; CDR3aa: CATSRDRQGGYGYTF
v_gene: TRBV30; j_gene: TRBJ2-7; CDR3aa: CAYNLGQIPNEQYF
v_gene: TRBV5-1; j_gene: TRBJ1-4; CDR3aa: CASSPTGSNEKLFF
v_gene: TRBV7-9; j_gene: TRBJ2-5; CDR3aa: CASSLAGLQGRNQYF
v_gene: TRBV28; j_gene: TRBJ2-1; CDR3aa: CASSPGVAGGPHEQFF
v_gene: TRBV20-1; j_gene: TRBJ2-3; CDR3aa: CSASREATKYF
v_gene: TRBV11-2; j_gene: TRBJ1-6; CDR3aa: CASSFPTGPYNSPLHF
v_gene: TRBV28; j_gene: TRBJ2-4; CDR3aa: CASSLALQRERSAAKNIQYF
v_gene: TRBV5-1; j_gene: TRBJ1-2; CDR3aa: CASSLAVGQTEIYGYTF
v_gene: TRBV7-8; j_gene: TRBJ2-2; CDR3aa: CASSLVEGANTGELFF
v_gene: TRBV9; j_gene: TRBJ2-3; CDR3aa: CASSVPREEGAPGTQYF
v_gene: TRBV29-1; j_gene: TRBJ1-2; CDR3aa: CSVEWTNYGYTF
v_gene: TRBV5-1; j_gene: TRBJ2-1; CDR3aa: CASSFFKRETYEQFF
v_gene: TRBV10-3; j_gene: TRBJ2-7; CDR3aa: CAISPGTGRSSYEQYF
v_gene: TRBV27; j_gene: TRBJ1-3; CDR3aa: CASRNMSGGGASSGNTIYF
v_gene: TRBV5-1; j_gene: TRBJ1-2; CDR3aa: CASSLVPGGYGYTF
v_gene: TRBV13; j_gene: TRBJ2-5; CDR3aa: CASSRLAGQETQYF
v_gene: TRBV6-5; j_gene: TRBJ2-7; CDR3aa: CASSSPDTNYEQYF
v_gene: TRBV24-1; j_gene: TRBJ1-2; CDR3aa: CATSEQGTAGYTF
v_gene: TRBV12-5; j_gene: TRBJ1-2; CDR3aa: CASGLVLRDRGHKNYGYTF
v_gene: TRBV2; j_gene: TRBJ1-4; CDR3aa: CASMQDRGGEKLFF
v_gene: TRBV27; j_gene: TRBJ1-1; CDR3aa: CASSFGGRGTLNTEAFF
v_gene: TRBV14; j_gene: TRBJ2-1; CDR3aa: CASSQGLAGVHEQFF
v_gene: TRBV5-1; j_gene: TRBJ2-7; CDR3aa: CASSPSRDTYYEQYF
v_gene: TRBV7-8; j_gene: TRBJ2-5; CDR3aa: CASSLARSFKETQYF
v_gene: TRBV6-4; j_gene: TRBJ2-3; CDR3aa: CASSESNRVADTQYF
v_gene: TRBV7-9; j_gene: TRBJ2-5; CDR3aa: CASSLRQKETQYF
v_gene: TRBV2; j_gene: TRBJ2-7; CDR3aa: CASSGWEGQGNEQYF
v_gene: TRBV12-3/TRBV12-4; j_gene: TRBJ1-2; CDR3aa: CASTGQGAHGYTF
v_gene: TRBV5-1; j_gene: TRBJ2-1; CDR3aa: CASSYSTSGSYNEQFF
v_gene: TRBV5-4; j_gene: TRBJ1-6; CDR3aa: CASRTGTGVSPLHF
v_gene: TRBV5-4; j_gene: TRBJ1-6; CDR3aa: CASSLAAGGNYNSPLHF
v_gene: TRBV19; j_gene: TRBJ2-3; CDR3aa: CASSIVGGSTDTQYF
v_gene: TRBV24-1; j_gene: TRBJ1-2; CDR3aa: CATSDDRSNYGYTF
v_gene: TRBV10-3; j_gene: TRBJ1-1; CDR3aa: CAATGGSWGTEAFF
v_gene: TRBV7-8; j_gene: TRBJ2-2; CDR3aa: CASLKGTGELFF
v_gene: TRBV6-6; j_gene: TRBJ2-1; CDR3aa: CASRTRTSGIYNEQFF
v_gene: TRBV19; j_gene: TRBJ1-1; CDR3aa: CASGGQYTEAFF
v_gene: TRBV5-1; j_gene: TRBJ2-7; CDR3aa: CASSTEPGNPYEQYF
v_gene: TRBV5-8; j_gene: TRBJ1-1; CDR3aa: CASSLDGPEAFF
v_gene: TRBV30; j_gene: TRBJ2-7; CDR3aa: CALGGDTYEQYF
v_gene: TRBV6-5; j_gene: TRBJ2-2; CDR3aa: CASTLSGNTGELFF
v_gene: TRBV27; j_gene: TRBJ2-2; CDR3aa: CASSASGTTNTGELFF
v_gene: TRBV5-1; j_gene: TRBJ1-1; CDR3aa: CASSGAGGNTEAFF
v_gene: TRBV27; j_gene: TRBJ1-3; CDR3aa: CASSSGVGRGGSGNTIYF
v_gene: TRBV27; j_gene: TRBJ1-5; CDR3aa: CASSLFSEQPQHF
v_gene: TRBV5-8; j_gene: TRBJ2-2; CDR3aa: CASSPRQGPGELFF
v_gene: TRBV27; j_gene: TRBJ2-7; CDR3aa: CASSWGSSYEQYF
v_gene: TRBV18; j_gene: TRBJ1-3; CDR3aa: CASSPPGGAGNTIYF
v_gene: TRBV10-3; j_gene: TRBJ1-6; CDR3aa: CAISGSSYRDGDNSPLHF
v_gene: TRBV5-6; j_gene: TRBJ2-7; CDR3aa: CASSSKHLTGGRGSYEQYF
v_gene: TRBV7-3; j_gene: TRBJ2-1; CDR3aa: CASSSGQTNNEQFF
v_gene: TRBV3-1/TRBV3-2; j_gene: TRBJ2-5; CDR3aa: CASSQSSALQETQYF
v_gene: TRBV7-9; j_gene: TRBJ1-1; CDR3aa: CASRFRDRVNTEAFF
v_gene: TRBV11-2; j_gene: TRBJ2-7; CDR3aa: CASSLGQYVSEQYF
v_gene: TRBV3-1/TRBV3-2; j_gene: TRBJ1-4; CDR3aa: CASSQDKGAANEKLFF
v_gene: TRBV28; j_gene: TRBJ2-5; CDR3aa: CASSSTSGLAGGWDQYF
v_gene: TRBV12-3/TRBV12-4; j_gene: TRBJ1-2; CDR3aa: CASSLTGSYGYTF
v_gene: TRBV3-1/TRBV3-2; j_gene: TRBJ1-5; CDR3aa: CASSQAGTGRIQPQHF